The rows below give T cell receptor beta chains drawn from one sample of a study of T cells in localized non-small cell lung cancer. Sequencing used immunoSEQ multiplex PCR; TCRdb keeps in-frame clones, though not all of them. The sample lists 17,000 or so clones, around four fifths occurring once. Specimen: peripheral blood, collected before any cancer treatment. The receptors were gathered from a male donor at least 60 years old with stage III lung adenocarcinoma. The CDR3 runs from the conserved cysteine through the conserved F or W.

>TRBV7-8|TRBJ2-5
CASSLTDQETQYF
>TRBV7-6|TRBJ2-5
CASSKTGQHQETQYF
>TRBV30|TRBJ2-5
CAWTVGVGGLETQYF
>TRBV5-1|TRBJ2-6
CASSLALGVSGANVLTF
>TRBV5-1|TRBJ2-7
CASSLGGSGGAYEQYF
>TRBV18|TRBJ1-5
CASSGGGRIQPQHF
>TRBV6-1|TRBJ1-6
CASSQGAGTPLHF
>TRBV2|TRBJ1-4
CVSSESQGDEKLFF
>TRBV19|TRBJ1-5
CASSPSINQPQHF
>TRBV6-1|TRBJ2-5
CASSERFPQETQYF
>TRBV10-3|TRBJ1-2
CAISESLQDNYGYTF
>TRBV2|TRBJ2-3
CASRDAGTGGSRTDTQYF
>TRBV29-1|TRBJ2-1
CSVRGKAFPNEQFF
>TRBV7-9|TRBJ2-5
CASSPSGGPSSGYF
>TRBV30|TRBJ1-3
CAWSLIGNTIYF
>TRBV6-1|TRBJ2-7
CASSEARGKPHF
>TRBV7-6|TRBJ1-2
CASSLTQGDYGYTF
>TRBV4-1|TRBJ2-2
CASSQESGQGADGELFF
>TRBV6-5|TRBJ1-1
CASRYFPGTPEAFF
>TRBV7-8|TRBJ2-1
CASSLNEGAVEQFF
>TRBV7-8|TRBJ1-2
CASSSQGQPIYGYTF
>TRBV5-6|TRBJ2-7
CASSLGRSYEQYF
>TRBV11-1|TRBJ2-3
CASSFRLAGAADTQYF
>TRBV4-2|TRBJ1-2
CASGRLEYGYTF
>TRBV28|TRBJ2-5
CASRTLLGGAETQYF
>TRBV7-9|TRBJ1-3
CASSPDDRVRNTIYF
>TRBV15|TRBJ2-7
CATSQTGGTREQYF